This T cell receptor beta chain was captured in a study of T-cell memory formation after mild COVID-19 (dated by TCRdb to the early 2020s). With respect to the entire study: TCR sequence clusters from the two donors were largely donor specific. The cohort comprised two young, previously healthy adult volunteers, one female and one male. Longitudinal TCRalpha and TCRbeta repertoire sequencing tracked T-cell clones expanding and contracting after mild COVID-19 in two donors.

Points the paper makes about the study in general: The study included only a couple of mild cases, and larger cohorts that include severe cases with pre-infection samples were judged to be necessary. Clones contracting from day 15 to 85 had balanced CD4/CD8 phenotypes, while a second wave expanding from day 15 to 37 was biased towards CD4+. The second-wave clones that peaked on day 37 were not confirmed to be SARS-CoV-2 specific. Some responding clones were found in pre-infection memory, which suggests that pre-existing cross-reactive memory T cells took part in the SARS-CoV-2 response. Contracting CD4+ clones were found mainly in CM and EM memory subsets, while CD8+ clones were enriched in EMRA.

The cysteine opens and the phenylalanine closes a CDR3 of 12 amino acids. Here the CDR3 DNA is all that survives: 36 bases in frame from base 1. Reading the germline V gene gives CDR1 SQVTM and CDR2 ANQGSEA. PBMCs were isolated by Ficoll-Paque density gradient centrifugation. Regarding this clonotype: The specificity of this receptor is unknown. At one boundary the junction diverges from the germline segment, which might be a read error.

The instrument given in TCRdb is Illumina NovaSeq 6000. cDNA libraries for TCRalpha and TCRbeta were prepared by 5'RACE using constant-segment primers, with sample barcodes and unique molecular identifiers added. Trizol reagent was used to extract RNA from every sample. Library amplification was performed in two PCR steps, and a second sample barcode and Illumina TruSeq adapters were introduced in the second step. Libraries were sequenced on an Illumina NovaSeq with 2 x 150 bp paired-end reads. On the authors' methods: With migec v1.2.7, reads were demultiplexed and then collapsed into UMI-guided consensus sequences. With mixcr v2.1.11, UMI consensuses were aligned to TRA and TRB V and J templates and assembled into clonotypes. A clonotype was counted as expanded or contracted only when both edgeR and NoisET called the clonotype significant, with the noise models trained on biological replicates. edgeR calls used a false discovery rate-adjusted p below 0.01 and a log2 fold-change threshold of 1. As an exploratory analysis of dynamics, max-normalized trajectories of the 1000 most abundant clonotypes were examined by PCA with hierarchical clustering. Separately sequenced CD4+ and CD8+ repertoires were used to assign a CD4 or CD8 phenotype to each responding clone. TCRdb ran its own pipeline on the public reads, namely fastp trimming at Q25 and MiXCR clone calling, and kept in-frame beta chains. Duplicate CDR3 protein sequences are folded into a single record with the most common DNA and genes. TCRdb's processing, not the authors' own work, is the source of the V and J calls. Present in this sample are approximately 500,000 distinct CDR3 sequences, around a quarter of which were seen just once. Clones ranked in the top ten supply around 13% of the sample.

Sequencing was done on a sample of PBMCs or a T cell subset sorted from them (not recorded which). This chain is built from TRBV29-1 and TRBJ2-1; the D gene is not confidently resolved. This sequence originates from an adult woman who had mild COVID-19 (a few samples of this study predate the infection). The sample titles of this study are shuffled in the database, so cell type and time point are left out; the donor was told from shared clones. The CDR3 region reads CRVAAPGREQFF. The sequenced DNA is TGCAGGGTTGCGGCCCCGGGTCGTGAGCAGTTCTTC.